These 22 T cell receptor beta chains were all obtained from the same sample, sequenced in a study of identifying expanded T cells in peripheral blood. The data were produced by immunoSEQ multiplex PCR, yet TCRdb's version contains in-frame clones alone and is incomplete. The sample yields about 94,000 clones, 88% seen once. The sample comprised blood. The receptors come from a person aged 18 to 75 in good health.

The J gene is TRBJ1-5, the V gene TRBV19; perhaps TRBD1 as D (5 bases). The ends were cut back, 6 bases at V and 5 bases at J, with 20 bases in the middle. CDR3 size: 16 residues. Germline loops: CDR1 LNHDA, CDR2 SQIVND (reference sequence). The chain's CDR3 is CASSQFFGGEDQPQHF. CDR3 nucleotides: TGTGCCAGTAGCCAGTTTTTTGGGGGGGAAGATCAGCCCCAGCATTTT.

V usage is TRBV5-1 and J usage is TRBJ2-5; TRBD1 matches at 8 bases. The junction had 10 bases not matched to a gene; V was cut back by 4 bases and J by 2 bases. CDR3 length equals 16 residues. Germline values: CDR1 SGHRS, CDR2 YFSETQ. CDR3 DNA sequence: TGCGCCAGCAGCCCTGGACCAGGGGGCAATCAAGAGACCCAGTACTTC. Translating it yields CASSPGPGGNQETQYF.

This clone was counted only a few times. The chain carries TRBV19 and TRBJ1-5; D is unclear. The CDR3 spans 14 residues. Germline loops: CDR1 LNHDA, CDR2 SQIVND (reference sequence). V lost 3 bases, J lost 4 bases, and 10 bases lay in between. The CDR3 coding sequence is TGTGCCAGTAGTATTTGGTCAGAAAATCAGCCCCAGCATTTT. Its translation is CASSIWSENQPQHF.

This CDR3 is CASSIEYYSNQPQHF. DNA of the CDR3: TGTGCCAGTAGTATTGAGTATTATAGCAATCAGCCCCAGCATTTT. The chain links TRBV19 to TRBJ1-5; D gene ambiguous. Germline V gives CDR1 LNHDA, CDR2 SQIVND (reference sequence). The CDR3 length is 15 residues. V was pared by 3 bases and J by 0 bases, with 9 bases between.

In this sample, this clone turned up once. The chain has TRBV9 and TRBJ1-2, with a tentative D call TRBD1 (6 bases). The germline V and J ends were trimmed by 6 bases and 2 bases, with 17 bases remaining between them. The CDR3 extends over 15 amino acids. The V gene's germline CDR1 is SGDLS and CDR2 YYNGEE. The CDR3 region is CASTPWDNVNYGYTF. The CDR3 DNA reads as TGTGCCAGCACTCCGTGGGACAATGTGAACTATGGCTACACCTTC.

The V gene is TRBV30, the J gene TRBJ1-1, with D unresolved. This CDR3 is built from 16 residues. Trimming left V 1 base short and J 0 bases short, with 15 bases between. From germline, CDR1 is GTSNPN and CDR2 SVGIG (reference sequence). The CDR3 is CAWSASRTRMNTEAFF. DNA of the CDR3: TGTGCCTGGAGTGCTAGTCGGACTCGAATGAACACTGAAGCTTTCTTT.

The J gene is TRBJ2-6, the V gene TRBV5-1; D is unresolved. This CDR3 is built from 16 residues. Germline CDR1 is SGHRS and CDR2 is YFSETQ. The germline V and J ends were trimmed by 0 bases and 1 base, with 8 bases remaining between them. The CDR3 nucleotides are TGCGCCAGCAGCTTGGGAGGCTTGTCTGGGGCCAACGTCCTGACTTTC. Protein product: CASSLGGLSGANVLTF.

The V call is TRBV28, the J call TRBJ2-7; the D gene could be TRBD1 or TRBD2 (5 bases each). Germline CDR1 and CDR2: MDHEN and SYDVKM. V shed 5 bases and J shed 3 bases, with 17 bases lying between them. CDR3 size: 15 residues. The CDR3 nucleotides read TGTGCCAGCAGTACTCCGGGACGGTCGCGCTACGAGCAGTACTTC. Translated, it gives CASSTPGRSRYEQYF.

The chain is built from TRBV10-3 and TRBJ2-1; 7 nucleotides agree with TRBD1. Germline CDR1 and CDR2: ENHRY and SYGVKD. Losses at the gene ends were 3 bases for V and 7 bases for J; bases not matched to a gene: 6. The CDR3 consists of 14 residues. The chain's CDR3 is CAISDLGGLNEQFF. The CDR3 nucleotides read TGTGCCATCAGTGATTTAGGGGGCTTGAATGAGCAGTTCTTC.

This clone was found once. The J gene is TRBJ2-4, the V gene TRBV2; 7 positions match TRBD1. CDR1 is SNHLY, CDR2 FYNNEI, per germline. With 7 bases clipped from V and 4 bases from J, the junction kept 4 bases outside the gene matches. The CDR3 is 13 residues long. Here the CDR3 DNA reads TGTGCCAGCACCCGGGACAGTAAAAACATTCAGTACTTC. Translating gives CASTRDSKNIQYF.

This chain links TRBV10-3 with TRBJ2-2, with 9 bases lining up with TRBD1. The CDR3 has 16 amino acids. V dropped 6 bases and J dropped 0; count of bases not matched to a gene: 5. Germline CDR1 and CDR2: ENHRY and SYGVKD. As DNA, the CDR3 is TGTGCCATCAGCGACGACAGGGGGTCGAACACCGGGGAGCTGTTTTTT. Protein product: CAISDDRGSNTGELFF.

J is TRBJ1-1 and V is TRBV5-4, with TRBD1 matching 11 bases. Trimming cost V 5 bases and J 6 bases; bases outside gene matches: 15. Germline CDR1 SGHNT, CDR2 YYREEE (reference sequence). The CDR3 runs 17 residues. CDR3 in DNA: TGTGCCAGCAGACCAAGTCCCGGGACAGGGGGGAAGGCTGAAGCTTTCTTT. This gives the protein CASRPSPGTGGKAEAFF.

J is TRBJ2-7 and V is TRBV6-6; 7 bases are a match to TRBD1. CDR1 and CDR2 (germline): MNHNY, SVGAGI (reference sequence). The CDR3 covers 14 residues. Losses at the gene ends were 2 bases for V and 2 bases for J; bases not matched to a gene: 3. Here the CDR3 reads CASSYRQGAYEQYF. The CDR3 coding sequence is TGTGCCAGCAGTTACAGGCAGGGGGCCTACGAGCAGTACTTC.

The V gene is TRBV2, the J gene TRBJ2-1; D not certain. The ends were cut back, 4 bases at V and 10 bases at J, with 17 bases in the middle. This CDR3 comprises 14 residues. Per the germline V gene, CDR1 is SNHLY and CDR2 is FYNNEI. This CDR3 reads CASSAGPPLWEQFF. CDR3 DNA sequence: TGTGCCAGCAGTGCCGGGCCGCCCCTATGGGAGCAGTTCTTC.

With regard to this clone: No conserved phenylalanine or tryptophan ends this CDR3, so it is likely a read error. The chain couples TRBV6-1 to TRBJ1-6, with TRBD1 identical over 7 bases. There are 13 residues in the CDR3. V lost 3 bases to trimming and J lost 9 bases; unmatched junction nucleotides: 2. Looked up from germline, CDR1 is MNHNS and CDR2 is SASEGT. The CDR3 spells CASSEQGGSPLHL. The CDR3 nucleotides are TGTGCCAGCAGTGAGCAGGGGGGTTCACCCCTCCACCTT.

The rearrangement links TRBV15 to TRBJ2-2; 7 bases match TRBD1. Germline-derived CDR1 and CDR2 are LNHNV and YYDKDF (reference sequence). The CDR3 extends over 17 amino acids. Trimming cost V 5 bases and J 6 bases; bases outside gene matches: 15. CDR3 loop: CATSPGDRDPIAGELFF. The CDR3 bases are TGTGCCACCAGCCCCGGAGACAGGGACCCCATCGCCGGGGAGCTGTTTTTT.

The rearrangement links TRBV5-1 to TRBJ1-3; 9 bases match TRBD1. Trimming at V came to 3 bases and at J to 4 bases, leaving 8 bases not matched to a gene. The CDR3 consists of 16 residues. Per the germline V gene, CDR1 is SGHRS and CDR2 is YFSETQ. DNA of the CDR3: TGCGCCAGCAGCTGGCTACAGGGGGCTCAGGGAAACACCATATATTTT. Translating it yields CASSWLQGAQGNTIYF.

The rearrangement uses TRBV29-1 and TRBJ1-1; weak D call: TRBD1 (5 bases). The CDR3 sequence is 16 residues long. Trimming pared 8 bases from V and 4 bases from J, leaving 26 bases between. Germline V gives CDR1 SQVTM, CDR2 ANQGSEA. The CDR3 nucleotides read TGCAGCACCCGAGGTGGGGCAGAGGTATGCGGCACTGAAGCTTTCTTT. Encoded protein: CSTRGGAEVCGTEAFF.

This clone was detected only a few times. V gene TRBV2 combines with J gene TRBJ2-7; 8 nucleotides align to TRBD2. The V gene end was trimmed by 6 bases and the J gene end by 3 bases; junction bases not matched to a gene: 10. Germline-derived CDR1 and CDR2 are SNHLY and FYNNEI. CDR3 length equals 15 residues. The CDR3 loop is CASRRESGRDYEQYF. CDR3 DNA: TGTGCCAGCAGACGAGAGAGCGGGAGAGACTACGAGCAGTACTTC. Full variable domain (outside the CDR3, taken from reference TRBV2 and TRBJ2-7): EPEVTQTPSHQVTQMGQEVILRCVPISNHLYFYWYRQILGQKVEFLVSFYNNEISEKSEIFDDQFSVERPDGSNFTLKIRSTKLEDSAMYFCASRRESGRDYEQYFGPGTRLTVT.

J is TRBJ1-5 and V is TRBV4-1; TRBD1 agrees at 8 bases. Unmatched junction bases numbered 10, after V lost 2 bases and J lost 7 bases. The CDR3 runs to 16 residues. Germline V gene data show CDR1 as MGHRA and CDR2 as YSYEKL. CDR3 coding DNA: TGCGCCAGCAGCCAACAGGGGGCAGATATTTACCAGCCCCAGCATTTT. Amino acid sequence: CASSQQGADIYQPQHF.

The CDR3 region is CAISPIAGQADEQYF. The DNA for the CDR3 is TGTGCCATTAGTCCCATAGCGGGGCAGGCCGACGAGCAGTACTTC. This rearrangement joins TRBV10-3 to TRBJ2-7, with TRBD2 identical over 8 bases. The germline CDR1 and CDR2 sequences are ENHRY and SYGVKD. V shed 9 bases, J shed 5 bases, and the junction held 15 bases outside the gene matches. The CDR3 totals 15 residues.

This clone was observed a single time. This chain connects TRBV6-5 to TRBJ2-7; the D is unclear. The CDR3 sequence is 13 residues long. V shed 4 bases and J shed 2 bases, with 9 bases lying between them. The V gene's germline CDR1 is MNHEY and CDR2 SVGAGI. The CDR3 region has the DNA TGTGCCAGCAGTTCGACTCTAACCTACGAGCAGTACTTC. This codes for CASSSTLTYEQYF.